The 14 T cell receptor beta chains presented below share a single source sample, sequenced in a study of shared clonotypes between healthy human individuals. Assay: immunoSEQ multiplex PCR; the TCRdb copy retains only in-frame clones and omits some. The sample holds approximately 2,300,000 clones, 85% to 95% seen once. The sequencing input was naive CD4+ T cells from PBMCs. The subset here: CD45RA+ positively selected. These receptors all come from a man between 18 and 29 years old in good health. Some clones in this sample may be carry-over from other donors' samples.

The V and J genes are TRBV29-1 and TRBJ2-7; 14 nucleotides match TRBD2. Germline lookup yields CDR1 SQVTM and CDR2 ANQGSEA. Trimming cost V 7 bases and J 4 bases; bases outside gene matches: 0. The CDR3 runs to 12 residues. The CDR3 region is CSGTSGRYEQYF. CDR3 coding DNA: TGCAGCGGGACTAGCGGGAGGTACGAGCAGTACTTC.

The chain is built from TRBV6-5 and TRBJ2-7, with a tentative D call TRBD1 (6 bases). The CDR3 totals 11 residues. The V end lost 9 bases, the J end lost 5 bases, and 11 bases lay between the germline ends. Germline V gives CDR1 MNHEY, CDR2 SVGAGI. CDR3 bases: TGTGCCAGTTCCAGGGGAGACGAGCAGTACTTC. Amino acid sequence: CASSRGDEQYF.

This chain joins TRBV7-9 and TRBJ1-1, with TRBD1 matching 9 bases. The germline V gene has CDR1 SEHNR and CDR2 FQNEAQ (reference sequence). This CDR3 has 17 amino acids. CDR3 in amino acids: CALRGTGTGTMNTEAFF. The CDR3 DNA follows: TGTGCTCTCAGAGGGACTGGGACAGGGACAATGAACACTGAAGCTTTCTTT.

Here the CDR3 reads CASSFQQGQEAEAFF. The DNA for the CDR3 is TGTGCCAGCAGCTTCCAACAGGGTCAGGAGGCTGAAGCTTTCTTT. The V call is TRBV7-8, the J call TRBJ1-1, with a tentative D call TRBD1 (6 bases). The CDR3 is 15 amino acids. Per the germline V gene, CDR1 is SGHVS and CDR2 is FQNEAQ. V was pared by 3 bases and J by 6 bases, with 17 bases between.

The chain employs TRBV6-5 and TRBJ1-2; D is unclear. The germline V gene encodes CDR1 MNHEY and CDR2 SVGAGI. With 2 bases removed from V and 4 bases from J, the gap between germline ends came to 8 bases. CDR3 length: 13 amino acids. CDR3 nucleotides: TGTGCCAGCAGTTACGGAGTAAGCTATGGCTACACCTTC. Translated, it gives CASSYGVSYGYTF.

The V gene is TRBV29-1, the J gene TRBJ2-7, with D perhaps TRBD2 (7 bases). The CDR3 sequence is 13 residues long. Germline CDR1 reads SQVTM; CDR2 reads ANQGSEA. Between the trimmed V and J ends, which lost 4 bases and 2 bases, there was a span of 12 bases. CDR3 loop: CSVVGGTPYEQYF. CDR3 DNA: TGCAGCGTTGTGGGGGGGACACCCTACGAGCAGTACTTC.

Concerning this clone itself: Other DNA sequences from this sample encode an identical CDR3 as well. V and J are TRBV7-2 and TRBJ2-7; D call uncertain. V lost 3 bases to trimming and J lost 3 bases, with 6 bases between them. Germline CDR1 and CDR2: SGHTA and FQGNSA. The CDR3 has 12 residues. The CDR3 DNA reads as TGTGCCAGCAGCTTGTTAGACTACGAGCAGTACTTC. Protein: CASSLLDYEQYF.

V is TRBV5-5 and J is TRBJ2-7; TRBD1 matches 7 bases. This CDR3 spans 14 amino acids. With 3 bases clipped from V and 2 bases from J, the junction kept 5 bases outside the gene matches. CDR1 SGHKS and CDR2 YYEKEE come from the germline V gene (reference sequence). CDR3 amino acids: CASSSRQGPYEQYF. In DNA, the CDR3 is TGTGCCAGCAGCTCCCGACAGGGTCCCTACGAGCAGTACTTC.

The rearrangement uses TRBV28 and TRBJ2-1; no firm D call. CDR1 and CDR2 (germline): MDHEN, SYDVKM. This CDR3 is 19 amino acids long. V gave up 6 bases and J gave up 0 bases, with 24 bases separating them. CDR3 bases: TGTGCCAGCAGCTATCCCCTTGGAGTTGGGGAAGGCTCCTACAATGAGCAGTTCTTC. It is translated as CASSYPLGVGEGSYNEQFF.

This chain joins TRBV27 and TRBJ1-2, with 9 bases that match TRBD1. The CDR3 extends over 14 amino acids. V lost 3 bases, J lost 4 bases, and 3 bases stayed unmatched. Germline CDR1 MNHEY, CDR2 SMNVEV (reference sequence). The CDR3 sequence: CASSFWGQGYGYTF. The CDR3 region has the DNA TGTGCCAGCAGTTTTTGGGGACAGGGCTATGGCTACACCTTC.

V and J are TRBV28 and TRBJ1-5; 7 bases map to TRBD1. Germline V CDR1 and CDR2: MDHEN, SYDVKM. The ends lost 6 bases at V and 3 bases at J; junction bases unmatched: 8. The CDR3 is made up of 15 amino acids. CDR3 DNA sequence: TGTGCCAGCAGACAGAACAGGGGCGTCAATCAGCCCCAGCATTTT. This translates into CASRQNRGVNQPQHF.

The chain joins TRBV6-5 to TRBJ2-1; D possibly matches TRBD1 or TRBD2 (5 bases each). The CDR3 loop spans 11 amino acids. Looked up from germline, CDR1 is MNHEY and CDR2 is SVGAGI. V was shortened by 5 bases and J by 12 bases, with 11 bases between the two germline ends. The CDR3 region is CASSNGAMQFF. In DNA, the CDR3 is TGTGCCAGCAGTAACGGGGCGATGCAGTTCTTC.

The genes are TRBV19 and TRBJ1-5; D ambiguous. The CDR3 has 15 amino acids. Trimming removed 3 bases from V and 1 base from J, with 10 bases in between. Germline assignment: CDR1 LNHDA and CDR2 SQIVND (reference sequence). CDR3 region: CASSIKVASNQPQHF. CDR3 in DNA: TGTGCCAGTAGTATTAAGGTTGCGAGCAATCAGCCCCAGCATTTT. The full variable domain, completed using reference TRBV19 and TRBJ1-5, is DGGITQSPKYLFRKEGQNVTLSCEQNLNHDAMYWYRQDPGQGLRLIYYSQIVNDFQKGDIAEGYSVSREKKESFPLTVTSAQKNPTAFYLCASSIKVASNQPQHFGDGTRLSIL.

This sequence joins TRBV9 and TRBJ2-7; the match to TRBD2 covers 7 bases. The length of the CDR3 is 14 residues. J gave up 1 base and V 4 bases, and 5 bases lay outside the gene matches. Germline V CDR1 and CDR2: SGDLS, YYNGEE. Here the CDR3 DNA reads TGTGCCAGCAGCCACCGAGCGGGATCCTACGAGCAGTACTTC. Protein product: CASSHRAGSYEQYF.